This T cell receptor beta chain was captured by sequencing in a study of technical replicates of blood from a handful of donors. The data were produced by immunoSEQ multiplex PCR, yet TCRdb's version contains in-frame clones alone and is incomplete. The table shows more than 80,000 clones, with about 96% occurring only once. The CDR3 is 14 residues long. Germline-derived CDR1 and CDR2 are GTSNPN and SVGIG (reference sequence). Unmatched junction bases numbered 6, after V lost 1 base and J lost 3 bases. The sample comprised T cells isolated from PBMCs. This TCR was recovered from a human donor in good health. The chain employs TRBV30 and TRBJ2-7, with TRBD1 matching over 7 bases. The CDR3: CAWSDGTVYYEQYF. The CDR3 DNA reads as TGTGCCTGGAGTGACGGGACAGTATACTACGAGCAGTACTTC.